This T cell receptor (beta chain) was obtained from a study of beta chain features in type 1 diabetes. Every bit of the isolated RNA underwent reverse transcription, so sequencing read expressed TCRB transcripts. The protocol was immunoSEQ multiplex PCR, while the TCRdb copy is restricted to in-frame clones and leaves out a portion. The sample lists over 200,000 clones, under 13% seen once, with approximately 0.015% in the top ten. Study-level findings and limits: TCRB repertoires of naive, central memory and Treg cells appeared more similar among patients than among healthy donors. Type 1 diabetes patients had moderately but significantly shorter TCRB CDR3s in all four CD4+ subsets.

This clone was counted only a few times. The antigen is not known. The TCR was taken from a man younger than 40 with type 1 diabetes. Sequencing was done on a sample of naive CD4+ T cells from blood.

CDR3 in amino acids: CASSSNGGEQYF. CDR3 nucleotides: TGTGCCAGTAGCAGCAATGGCGGTGAGCAGTACTTC. J is TRBJ2-7 and V is TRBV19; the D is unclear. Trimming pared 6 bases from V and 7 bases from J, leaving 13 bases between. The CDR3 extends over 12 amino acids. Germline CDR1 reads LNHDA; CDR2 reads SQIVND (reference sequence).